The 22 T cell receptor beta chains below all came from one sample that was sequenced in a study of T cell responses to AZD1222 COVID-19 vaccine. Clones were sequenced by immunoSEQ multiplex PCR, and TCRdb holds only the in-frame ones, with some missing. The profile covers over 85,000 clones, with 84% appearing a single time and 17% taken by the ten largest. Sample: peripheral blood, taken on day 0 of AZD1222 vaccination. The receptors shown here come from an adult in good health.

The chain links TRBV7-2 to TRBJ1-5; D unclear. CDR3 length: 15 amino acids. The germline CDR1 and CDR2 sequences are SGHTA and FQGNSA. V was cut by 5 bases and J by 3 bases, with 14 bases left in between. The CDR3, as DNA: TGTGCCAGCAGCCCCCGGCTGTCATACAATCAGCCCCAGCATTTT. Translated: CASSPRLSYNQPQHF.

The V and J genes are TRBV7-2 and TRBJ2-5; D remains unclear. This CDR3 spans 13 amino acids. The V gene's germline CDR1 is SGHTA and CDR2 FQGNSA. V was pared by 5 bases and J by 5 bases, with 12 bases between. CDR3 sequence reads: CASSLAIWETQYF. The CDR3 bases are TGTGCCAGCAGCCTGGCTATTTGGGAGACCCAGTACTTC.

The chain combines TRBV2 with TRBJ1-5, with 7 bases fitting TRBD1. V was clipped by 7 bases and J by 10 bases; unmatched bases: 13. CDR3 length: 14 residues. Germline assignment: CDR1 SNHLY and CDR2 FYNNEI. CDR3 coding DNA: TGTGCCAGCACCCCATGGACAGGCGGGGGACCCCAGCATTTT. It codes for CASTPWTGGGPQHF.

The rearrangement links TRBV5-8 to TRBJ1-3, with TRBD1 matching over 9 bases. Germline trimming cut 6 bases from V and 0 bases from J; bases unmatched to any gene: 7. This CDR3 has 16 residues. Per germline, CDR1 SGHTS and CDR2 YDEGEE. The CDR3 spells CASIRGQGSSGNTIYF. CDR3 in DNA: TGTGCCAGCATCCGGGGACAGGGAAGCTCTGGAAACACCATATATTTT.

This chain joins TRBV5-1 and TRBJ1-1; weak D call: TRBD1 (5 bases). CDR1 and CDR2 from the germline V gene are SGHRS and YFSETQ. The CDR3 has 13 amino acids. Trimming shortened V by 7 bases and J by 4 bases, and 14 bases separated the two germline ends. The CDR3 DNA is TGCGCCAGCTCCGGGGGTAAGGTCACTGAAGCTTTCTTT. Translated: CASSGGKVTEAFF.

The chain employs TRBV4-3 and TRBJ1-2; D perhaps matches TRBD1 (6 bases). Trimming removed 0 bases at V and 7 bases at J, with 15 bases between. This CDR3 is built from 15 residues. Germline V lookup: CDR1 LGHNA, CDR2 YSLEER. In DNA, the CDR3 is TGCGCCAGCAGCCAAGATATTGGCAGGGGTTTTGGCTACACCTTC. Protein: CASSQDIGRGFGYTF.

The CDR3 reads CASSYGGVADTQYF. The CDR3 DNA follows: TGCGCCAGCAGCTATGGGGGGGTCGCAGATACGCAGTATTTT. The chain joins TRBV4-1 to TRBJ2-3; TRBD2 matches 7 bases. The CDR3 covers 14 residues. CDR1 and CDR2 from the germline V gene are MGHRA and YSYEKL. The ends lost 5 bases at V and 4 bases at J; junction bases unmatched: 6.

This chain connects TRBV7-2 to TRBJ2-1; D unclear. CDR1 is SGHTA and CDR2 is FQGNSA in the germline V gene. The CDR3 runs to 15 residues. The ends were cut back, 4 bases at V and 5 bases at J, with 15 bases in the middle. As DNA, the CDR3 is TGTGCCAGCAGCTCCCACTCATTGACCAACAATGAGCAGTTCTTC. Amino acid sequence: CASSSHSLTNNEQFF.

As to this clone: Different DNA sequences within this sample yield the same CDR3. The gene calls are TRBV6-5 and TRBJ1-2; tentatively, D is TRBD1 (5 bases). V gave up 6 bases and J gave up 7 bases, with 12 bases separating them. Germline-derived CDR1 and CDR2 are MNHEY and SVGAGI. This CDR3 has 12 amino acids. CDR3 nucleotides: TGTGCCAGCAGGGGAGGGACGGGTGGCTACACCTTC. This encodes CASRGGTGGYTF.

This chain connects TRBV18 to TRBJ1-4, with D maybe TRBD1 (6 bases). CDR1 and CDR2 from the germline V gene are KGHSH and LQKENI. The CDR3 loop spans 14 amino acids. Trimming took off 0 bases at V and 4 bases at J, with 6 bases between the two ends. CDR3 in DNA: TGTGCCAGCTCACCACCACAGGGTAATGAAAAACTGTTTTTT. It codes for CASSPPQGNEKLFF. Together with reference TRBV18 and TRBJ1-4, the CDR3 gives the full variable domain: NAGVMQNPRHLVRRRGQEARLRCSPMKGHSHVYWYRQLPEEGLKFMVYLQKENIIDESGMPKERFSAEFPKEGPSILRIQQVVRGDSAAYFCASSPPQGNEKLFFGSGTQLSVL.

This clone was counted a single time. The chain links TRBV29-1 to TRBJ1-1; 9 nucleotides agree with TRBD1. There are 14 residues in the CDR3. CDR1 is SQVTM and CDR2 is ANQGSEA in the germline V gene. Losses at the gene ends were 5 bases for V and 6 bases for J; bases not matched to a gene: 10. Written as DNA, the CDR3 is TGCAGCGTTATACAATCGGGACAGGGATCTGAAGCTTTCTTT. Its translation: CSVIQSGQGSEAFF.

A remark on this clone: One end of the junction varies from germline; a read error may be responsible. This rearrangement joins TRBV19 to TRBJ2-2; possible D gene TRBD1, 6 bases. Per the germline V gene, CDR1 is LNHDA and CDR2 is SQIVND (reference sequence). This CDR3 region has 15 residues. CDR3 bases: TGTGCCAGTAGCATAGGACAGTACGTCACCGGGGAGCTGTTTTTT. Its translation is CASSIGQYVTGELFF.

The table lists this clone with a count of one. This chain links TRBV19 with TRBJ2-1; 7 bases are a match to TRBD2. The CDR3 has 13 amino acids. The germline CDR1 and CDR2 sequences are LNHDA and SQIVND (reference sequence). V lost 6 bases to trimming and J lost 7 bases; unmatched junction nucleotides: 6. The chain's CDR3 is CASRLGGRNEQFF. The CDR3 DNA reads as TGTGCCAGTAGACTTGGCGGGAGAAATGAGCAGTTCTTC.

The sample holds many counts of this clone. The chain has TRBV9 and TRBJ2-3, with 16 bases matching TRBD2. The CDR3 is made up of 14 amino acids. V was clipped by 7 bases and J by 6 bases; unmatched bases: 2. The germline V gene has CDR1 SGDLS and CDR2 YYNGEE. CDR3 coding DNA: TGTGCCAGCGGGACTAGCGGGAGGGGTGATACGCAGTATTTT. Translation gives CASGTSGRGDTQYF.

The chain carries TRBV10-3 and TRBJ2-5; no firm D call. With 4 bases removed from V and 1 base from J, the gap between germline ends came to 4 bases. The germline V gene encodes CDR1 ENHRY and CDR2 SYGVKD. The CDR3 has 12 residues. CDR3 amino acids: CAISVTQETQYF. In nucleotides, the CDR3 is TGTGCCATCAGTGTAACCCAAGAGACCCAGTACTTC.

The rearrangement uses TRBV11-2 and TRBJ2-7; TRBD1 is a possible D gene (5 bases). CDR1 SGHAT and CDR2 FQNNGV come from the germline V gene. The V and J ends lost 0 bases and 5 bases respectively, with 5 bases between them. The CDR3 totals 12 residues. CDR3 amino acids: CASSLEGHEQYF. The DNA of the CDR3 is TGTGCCAGCAGCTTAGAGGGGCACGAGCAGTACTTC.

The chain links TRBV27 to TRBJ1-2, with 7 nucleotides matching TRBD1. J lost 4 bases, V lost 8 bases, and 10 bases had no gene match. Germline assignment: CDR1 MNHEY and CDR2 SMNVEV (reference sequence). The CDR3 spans 14 residues. The chain's CDR3 is CASGMGQGGYGYTF. DNA of the CDR3: TGTGCCAGCGGAATGGGGCAGGGGGGCTATGGCTACACCTTC.

The chain has TRBV5-3 and TRBJ1-4; TRBD1 matches 8 bases. TRBV5-3 is noted as an ORF with a role that remains uncertain. The junction had 1 base not matched to a gene; V was cut back by 0 bases and J by 0 bases. This CDR3 is 16 amino acids long. CDR3 DNA: TGTGCCAGAAGCTTGGCGGACAGGGCAACTAATGAAAAACTGTTTTTT. This encodes CARSLADRATNEKLFF.

This chain connects TRBV25-1 to TRBJ1-5, with 11 bases lining up with TRBD1. V was pared by 3 bases and J by 2 bases, with 6 bases of the junction left unmatched. The CDR3 contains 17 residues. Germline values: CDR1 MGHDK, CDR2 SYGVNS. The CDR3 sequence: CASSDPRTGGGNQPQHF. The CDR3 nucleotides are TGTGCCAGCAGTGACCCTCGGACAGGGGGCGGCAATCAGCCCCAGCATTTT.

The chain carries TRBV28 and TRBJ1-3; possible D gene TRBD1, 6 bases. V was cut by 1 base and J by 1 base, with 14 bases left in between. This CDR3 has 17 residues. The germline CDR1 and CDR2 sequences are MDHEN and SYDVKM. The CDR3 region has the DNA TGTGCCAGCAGTTTATCCCAGTTTACAGGGTCTGGAAACACCATATATTTT. This encodes CASSLSQFTGSGNTIYF.

This clone was seen just once. The chain couples TRBV7-9 to TRBJ1-5; unclear D gene. The CDR3 is 12 amino acids. V shed 3 bases and J shed 11 bases, with 11 bases lying between them. CDR1 is SEHNR, CDR2 FQNEAQ, per germline (reference sequence). CDR3 DNA: TGTGCCAGCAGCTTGATTGGATCCGCCCAGCATTTT. Residues: CASSLIGSAQHF.

The gene calls are TRBV10-3 and TRBJ1-2; D is perhaps TRBD1 (6 bases). This CDR3 contains 15 residues. The V and J ends lost 1 base and 2 bases respectively, with 11 bases between them. The germline V gene has CDR1 ENHRY and CDR2 SYGVKD. CDR3 nucleotide sequence: TGTGCCATCAGTGAGTTGGCGCAGGGGAACTATGGCTACACCTTC. Encoded protein: CAISELAQGNYGYTF.